What follows are 16 T cell receptor beta chains derived from one specimen sequenced in a study of vaccination effects on CD4 cells after COVID-19. Their antigens remain unidentified. The assay was immunoSEQ multiplex PCR, and TCRdb's table has in-frame clones only and misses some. The repertoire has 25,000 to 30,000 clones, 75% to 85% of them found once; the top ten carry about 30%. The ViraFEST assay expanded antigen-specific CD4+ T cells with viral peptide pools before sequencing. Following an approximately ten-day culture, CD4+ T cells were purified. Recipients of the vaccine had no prior SARS-CoV-2 infection and negative nucleocapsid antibodies. The sample was CD4+ T cells from PBMCs cultured with SARS-CoV-2 spike peptides, taken before COVID-19 vaccination. The receptor source for this set is a human donor who received a COVID-19 vaccine.

The chain links TRBV29-1 to TRBJ2-3; D is undetermined. Germline lookup yields CDR1 SQVTM and CDR2 ANQGSEA. V shed 6 bases and J shed 0 bases, with 10 bases lying between them. This CDR3 has 13 amino acids. For the CDR3, the DNA is TGCAGCGTAGATACGGATAGCACAGATACGCAGTATTTT. Translating it yields CSVDTDSTDTQYF.

The chain carries TRBV5-1 and TRBJ1-2; 7 bases fit TRBD1. The CDR3 has 14 residues. The V gene's germline CDR1 is SGHRS and CDR2 YFSETQ. The junction had 5 bases not matched to a gene; V was cut back by 2 bases and J by 4 bases. In DNA form, the CDR3 reads TGCGCCAGCAGCTTCACGGGACAGAGCTATGGCTACACCTTC. This encodes CASSFTGQSYGYTF.

This clone was counted a single time. The J gene is TRBJ2-7, the V gene TRBV9; TRBD2 is a possible D gene (6 bases). The germline V gene encodes CDR1 SGDLS and CDR2 YYNGEE. The CDR3 length is 14 residues. Trimming pared 0 bases from V and 3 bases from J, leaving 10 bases between. The CDR3 DNA is TGTGCCAGCAGCGTAGCAGAGGGACTCTACGAGCAGTACTTC. It is translated as CASSVAEGLYEQYF.

The chain has TRBV7-6 and TRBJ1-6; no firm D call. V lost 5 bases, J lost 6 bases, and 20 bases lay in between. Looked up from germline, CDR1 is SGHVS and CDR2 is FNYEAQ. The length of the CDR3 is 17 residues. The CDR3 region is CASSPGFRQATNSPLHF. CDR3 coding DNA: TGTGCCAGCAGCCCAGGCTTTCGGCAGGCGACTAATTCACCCCTCCACTTT.

This clone has only one observation. The genes are TRBV27 and TRBJ2-7; 12 bases are shared with TRBD2. Losses at the gene ends were 5 bases for V and 4 bases for J; bases not matched to a gene: 12. The germline CDR1 and CDR2 sequences are MNHEY and SMNVEV (reference sequence). The length of the CDR3 is 17 residues. The CDR3 loop reads CASSPLAGGPTGYEQYF. CDR3 in DNA: TGTGCCAGCAGTCCCCTAGCGGGAGGGCCTACAGGGTACGAGCAGTACTTC.

The rearrangement uses TRBV15 and TRBJ2-1, with 7 bases that match TRBD1. The CDR3 has 15 residues. V lost 0 bases, J lost 1 base, and 0 bases stayed unmatched. Germline V gene data show CDR1 as LNHNV and CDR2 as YYDKDF (reference sequence). CDR3 DNA: TGTGCCACCAGCAGAGACAGGGGGTCCTACAATGAGCAGTTCTTC. This sequence encodes CATSRDRGSYNEQFF.

This chain links TRBV28 with TRBJ1-2, with TRBD1 matching 7 bases. J lost 4 bases, V lost 6 bases, and 11 bases had no gene match. The germline V gene has CDR1 MDHEN and CDR2 SYDVKM. The CDR3 covers 15 residues. The CDR3 DNA is TGTGCCAGCAGCAGCAGACAGGGAGGGATCTATGGCTACACCTTC. Encoded protein: CASSSRQGGIYGYTF.

The genes are TRBV12-3 or TRBV12-4 and TRBJ2-7; D ambiguous. Trimming stripped 1 base from V and 3 bases from J, with 7 bases between. The CDR3 consists of 13 residues. CDR3 loop: CASSLDYLYEQYF. The CDR3 region has the DNA TGTGCCAGCAGTTTAGACTATCTCTACGAGCAGTACTTC.

The V and J genes are TRBV4-1 and TRBJ2-6, with 11 bases fitting TRBD2. CDR3 size: 19 residues. V lost 1 base, J lost 2 bases, and 7 bases stayed unmatched. Germline V gives CDR1 MGHRA, CDR2 YSYEKL. The CDR3 spells CASSQALAGGFAGANVLTF. The CDR3 coding sequence is TGCGCCAGCAGCCAAGCCTTAGCGGGAGGGTTCGCTGGGGCCAACGTCCTGACTTTC.

The chain couples TRBV11-2 to TRBJ2-1, with D hard to call. Germline CDR1 SGHAT, CDR2 FQNNGV. This CDR3 comprises 12 residues. The ends were cut back, 4 bases at V and 11 bases at J, with 12 bases in the middle. CDR3: CASSSSYNKQFF. The CDR3 bases are TGTGCCAGCAGCTCAAGTTACAACAAGCAGTTCTTC. Complete variable domain (other parts from reference TRBV11-2 and TRBJ2-1): EAGVAQSPRYKIIEKRQSVAFWCNPISGHATLYWYQQILGQGPKLLIQFQNNGVVDDSQLPKDRFSAERLKGVDSTLKIQPAKLEDSAVYLCASSSSYNKQFFGPGTRLTVL.

J is TRBJ2-5 and V is TRBV4-3, with 8 nucleotides matching TRBD1. Germline trimming cut 0 bases from V and 6 bases from J; bases unmatched to any gene: 12. Germline V gene lookup returns CDR1 LGHNA and CDR2 YSLEER. This CDR3 region has 17 residues. CDR3 sequence reads: CASSQDVSTGVRKTQYF. CDR3 DNA: TGCGCCAGCAGCCAAGACGTGTCGACAGGGGTTCGGAAGACCCAGTACTTC.

The CDR3 here is CASSLGPESEAFF. As DNA, the CDR3 is TGTGCCAGCAGCTTAGGCCCGGAGAGTGAAGCTTTCTTT. The chain carries TRBV11-2 and TRBJ1-1, with unresolved D. In germline, CDR1 is SGHAT, CDR2 FQNNGV. This CDR3 has 13 amino acids. V was clipped by 1 base and J by 7 bases, with 10 bases between them.

The J gene is TRBJ2-1, the V gene TRBV10-3, with D perhaps assigned TRBD1 or TRBD2 (5 bases each). The ends were cut back, 2 bases at V and 8 bases at J, with 19 bases in the middle. The CDR3 consists of 16 residues. Germline loops: CDR1 ENHRY, CDR2 SYGVKD. The CDR3 DNA follows: TGTGCCATCAGTGAGCCGAGGGGCGCAGTAACGGATGAGCAGTTCTTC. Encoded protein: CAISEPRGAVTDEQFF.

The chain has TRBV5-4 and TRBJ2-7; 9 nucleotides align to TRBD1. V was pared by 0 bases and J by 4 bases, with 5 bases of the junction left unmatched. The CDR3 extends over 15 amino acids. Germline lookup yields CDR1 SGHNT and CDR2 YYREEE (reference sequence). CDR3 in amino acids: CASSLGGQGSYEQYF. The CDR3, as DNA: TGTGCCAGCAGCTTGGGGGGACAGGGCTCGTACGAGCAGTACTTC.

The rearrangement joins TRBV14 to TRBJ2-1, with TRBD1 as a possible D gene (6 bases). The V gene lost 3 bases and the J gene lost 1 base, with 13 bases spanning the gap. CDR1 is SGHDN, CDR2 FVKESK, per germline. This CDR3 is built from 16 residues. CDR3 sequence reads: CASSQMGAGSYNEQFF. For the CDR3, the DNA is TGTGCCAGCAGCCAGATGGGGGCAGGGTCCTACAATGAGCAGTTCTTC.

This clone appeared a few times. CDR3 protein: CASGDSSGNTIYF. For the CDR3, the DNA is TGCGCCAGCGGGGACAGCTCTGGAAACACCATATATTTT. The V gene is TRBV5-1, the J gene TRBJ1-3; 7 positions agree with TRBD1. Germline V lookup: CDR1 SGHRS, CDR2 YFSETQ. The CDR3 runs to 13 residues. J lost 0 bases, V lost 7 bases, and 1 base had no gene match.